The clone carrying this T cell receptor beta chain was observed a single time. Its target is not known. The junction does not match germline at one end; this may be a read error. The data derive from a study of human T cells and chemical hapten exposure. Study context: Investigators sensitized approximately 2 cm by approximately 2 cm of upper inner arm skin with 2% DPC. Whole-study results and caveats: Patch test score tracked positively with PT1 expanded TCR counts.

Time point in this sample: patch test 1, 2 weeks after DPC sensitization. The treatment was: therapeutic diphenylcyclopropenone sensitization with weekly scalp DPC. Someone pulled total RNA out of unfractionated whole blood. Via MiXCR, TCRdb re-called the RACE reads, giving one row per CDR3 protein. The sample has around 99,000 distinct CDR3 sequences, around 12% seen once. Germline V CDR1 and CDR2: SGHDT, YYEEEE. CDR3 length equals 17 residues. The chain couples TRBV5-6 to TRBJ2-1, with 7 positions matching TRBD2. Material: whole blood, obtained in connection with sensitization to the hapten diphenylcyclopropenone (DPC). The clonotype was recovered from a woman in her thirties or forties with alopecia areata. Some clones in this sample may be carry-over from other donors' samples. CDR3 loop: CASCLDKTLASYNEQFF. The CDR3 coding sequence is TGTGCCAGCTGCTTGGACAAGACACTAGCGTCCTACAATGAGCAGTTCTTC.